This T cell receptor (beta chain) stems from a study of cytomegalovirus exposure and HLA in healthy donors (dated by TCRdb to 2017 to 2019). Regarding the study in general: An earlier analysis of 587 of the donors reported around 280 Gb of sequence data and 95 million to 140 million unique TCR beta sequences obtained from around 180 million T cells. Around 320 gigabases of sequencing data and roughly 90 million unique TCR sequences were included in an early release covering several hundred HLA-typed donors. The genetic ancestry cluster associated with self-reported Caucasian donors included around 76% of the 398 genotyped donors. The study aimed to test whether signatures of past pathogen exposure could be identified by cataloging public T cell receptors. The T cell repertoires of 666 subjects were profiled by immunosequencing and related to cytomegalovirus serostatus. A separate validation cohort of approximately 120 different subjects was used in addition to the 666-subject first cohort. To predict cytomegalovirus infection status, the study brought together high-throughput TCR immunosequencing, statistical association of individual TCRs with disease status, and machine learning. To study patterns of TCR occurrence, a later analysis re-analyzed previously published TCR beta repertoires from 700 or so donors and added high-resolution HLA genotyping. The later analysis used no new phenotypic data to find candidate immune exposures, relying instead on TCR beta sequences and their occurrence across donors. In an earlier analysis of 500 to 650 of the donors, high-throughput TCR beta sequencing was used to judge whether each TCR beta V gene segment behaved as functional or pseudogenic. Donor age, sex, ethnicity and CMV serostatus were compiled alongside the repertoire data. A later genetic analysis took genome-wide SNP genotypes for about 55% of the roughly 670 donors and used that subset as a discovery cohort. Every repertoire in the discovery cohort had been generated on one and the same sequencing platform. HLA typing covered class I and class II loci at four-digit resolution. The number of donors typed differed by locus, with roughly 629-640 for A, B, C, DRB1 and DQB1, around 520 for DQA1, 600 to 610 for DPA1, and around 430 for DPB1. Roughly 5 DR-DQ haplotypes were treated as single units for association and clustering because of strong linkage in the cohort. Among approximately 370 genotyped donors of the cohort, an average of about 240,000 unique TCR beta nucleotide sequences was sequenced per donor, of which 15% to 20% were non-productive.

The library was produced with the immunoSEQ multiplex PCR assay. For the multiplex PCR, a mixture combining 60 forward primers for TCR Vbeta segments and 13 reverse primers for TCR Jbeta segments was used. A multiplex PCR assay on genomic DNA amplified the CDR3 region of rearranged TCR beta genes. Amplified TCR beta libraries were sequenced as 87-base-pair reads on the Illumina HiSeq System. Per the source publication's procedure: In a later analysis, tens of millions of unique TCR beta chains were counted across the approximately 640 repertoires, and approximately 9.9 million of these chains were shared by at least two donors. Raw reads were error-corrected and collapsed into unique sequences by a nearest-neighbor algorithm in which closely related sequences were merged to remove PCR and sequencing errors. V, D and J gene segments were assigned by aligning CDR3 sequences to IMGT reference sequences. For a sequence to be retained, at least a six-nucleotide match to both a V gene segment and a J gene segment was required. Rearrangements were classified as productive when the CDR3 lacked stop codons and remained in frame with V and J, and all other rearrangements were classified as non-productive. Following IMGT convention, CDR3 was defined as the stretch from the second conserved V-encoded cysteine up to the conserved J-encoded phenylalanine. The earlier analysis of about 530 of the donors excluded any sequence lacking an unambiguous match to a single V gene segment. In an earlier analysis of a few hundred of the donors, V segments were called functional above 56.7% productive rearrangements and were called segregating when the between-donor standard deviation exceeded 5%. A statistical classification framework was built to diagnose cytomegalovirus status from the catalog of TCR beta chain sequences. A later analysis assigned V and J genes by comparing TCR nucleotide sequences with IMGT/GENE-DB human TR gene sequences. A later analysis assigned CDR3 sequences and most-parsimonious VDJ recombination scenarios with the TCRdist pipeline. In a later analysis, each TCR beta chain was defined by its CDR3 amino acid sequence together with its V-gene family, and reads lacking a unique V-gene family were excluded. A later analysis removed roughly 590 highly shared, low-generation-probability nucleotide sequences to deal with suspected cross-contamination and a sequencing artifact. In a later analysis, a clonal expansion index for each public chain was calculated from normalized within-repertoire ranks of inferred template counts. A later analysis computed generation probabilities with a VDJ recombination model fitted to out-of-frame rearrangements, and checked the results against IGoR. Hypergeometric tests were used in a later analysis to score TCR-TCR, TCR-HLA and TCR-CMV co-occurrence, with a repertoire-size bias correction applied to the TCR pairs. To estimate false discovery rates, a later analysis permuted the HLA or CMV assignments 20 times. In a later analysis, co-occurring TCRs were grouped with DBSCAN, and TCRdist sequence similarity was added when clustering was performed within HLA-allele-positive subsets. Repertoires with fewer than 30,000 or more than 120,000 public chains, plus five repertoires with anomalous nucleotide sharing, were excluded from co-occurrence clustering. The table comes from immuneACCESS by way of TCRdb, which keeps in-frame sequences with V and J called. Part of the clones is missing from these tables; in studies checked, under half for an unresolved V gene and the rest for unknown reasons. From that table come the V and J calls and clone size; the DNA was used to work out D and trimming. In all, the sample holds around 210,000 clones, and more than 65% of those were seen once. Of the sample, roughly 1.5% is held by the ten largest clones.

The cohort consisted of 666 healthy bone marrow donors. All cohort members were sampled while nominally healthy, although unrecorded immune exposures were likely present. The donor tested CMV seronegative and was one of the 352 seronegative cohort members. Each donor provided a peripheral blood sample, and peripheral blood mononuclear cells were used for TCR beta sequencing. The Qiagen DNeasy Blood Extraction Kit was used to extract genomic DNA from the blood cell samples. What the study reported, not specific to this receptor: Correlated functional status among segregating V segments might reflect linkage disequilibrium, but an unknown experimental factor could not be ruled out. Compared with equally common non-associated chains, HLA-associated TCR beta chains in a later analysis were more clonally expanded and had lower generation probabilities. Specific HLA alleles were associated with around 18,000 TCR beta sequences at a false discovery rate of 0.05 in a later analysis. A further reported finding was that TCR beta sequences accurately predicted the HLA-A and HLA-B alleles for most subjects in the first cohort. Sequencing depth was assumed to be roughly uniform across donors in the presence/absence analyses, though that assumption may not hold. The classifier was reported to diagnose cytomegalovirus status with high specificity and sensitivity in both the original cohort and the validation cohort. Seventeen rarely observed V segments, including chromosome 9 orphons, were excluded from the earlier analysis of several hundred of the donors because counts were too low. A group of highly shared sequence variants was considered likely to be a technical artifact of the sequencing pipeline. Most TCR sequences were observed very rarely across donors, whereas some public TCRs were present in many individuals. A later analysis found that most CMV-associated TCR beta chains appeared HLA-restricted, with HLA associations seemingly driven largely by CMV exposure. A few of the identified cytomegalovirus-associated TCR beta chains were confirmed in vitro to be specific for cytomegalovirus antigens. HLA typing was unavailable for some donors at each locus, so association tests used only the typed subset. An earlier analysis of several hundred of the donors showed that most TCR beta V segments appeared in productive rearrangements either about 87% or about 30% of the time, which broadly matched IMGT annotations. Immune exposure information for the cohort was limited to CMV serostatus. It was suggested by the authors that the approach could potentially be generalized to other disease states and immunological phenotypes. The study listed 164 TCR beta chains as associated with cytomegalovirus. In a later analysis, the rate of TCR association differed among HLA loci, with DRB1 alleles having the most associated TCRs and HLA-C alleles having the fewest. A later genetic analysis reported fewer N-insertions in productive TCRs among donors in an Asian-associated ancestry cluster than the roughly 670-donor mean. V-gene and J-gene trimming of TCR beta chains was associated with a missense DCLRE1C variant in a later genetic analysis, and the association was replicated in an independent cohort. The cohort was sequenced for TCR beta chains only, and without alpha or paired-chain data the features that could be detected were limited. The 87-base-pair reads could not distinguish some IMGT-functional V segments, including TRBV6-2 and TRBV6-3, so those segments were excluded. Several of the top co-occurrence clusters appeared to be linked to parvovirus B19, influenza, CMV and Epstein-Barr virus, according to a later analysis. Strong co-occurrence of HLA alleles, especially DR and DQ, made assigning TCR associations to individual alleles difficult.

Taken from the germline V gene, the CDR1 and CDR2 loops are KGHSH and LQKENI. Spanning cysteine to phenylalanine, the CDR3 consists of 17 amino acids. Only the CDR3 region is kept as DNA, spanning 51 bases read in frame from base 1. The junction carries 18 bases between V and J, which are trimmed by 1 base and 4 bases respectively. There are a few counts of this clone. Its cognate antigen has yet to be identified. Base qualities are missing; no much larger clone stands one base away. The receptor was isolated from a man aged 45-65 years in good health and CMV-seronegative. This chain is built from TRBV18 and TRBJ2-3; matching of 5 bases hints at TRBD2 as the D gene. Sequencing was performed on PBMCs. DNA sequence: TGTGCCAGCTCACCACGTTTAGGTATCTTCGGGGCAGATACGCAGTATTTT. Its protein is CASSPRLGIFGADTQYF.